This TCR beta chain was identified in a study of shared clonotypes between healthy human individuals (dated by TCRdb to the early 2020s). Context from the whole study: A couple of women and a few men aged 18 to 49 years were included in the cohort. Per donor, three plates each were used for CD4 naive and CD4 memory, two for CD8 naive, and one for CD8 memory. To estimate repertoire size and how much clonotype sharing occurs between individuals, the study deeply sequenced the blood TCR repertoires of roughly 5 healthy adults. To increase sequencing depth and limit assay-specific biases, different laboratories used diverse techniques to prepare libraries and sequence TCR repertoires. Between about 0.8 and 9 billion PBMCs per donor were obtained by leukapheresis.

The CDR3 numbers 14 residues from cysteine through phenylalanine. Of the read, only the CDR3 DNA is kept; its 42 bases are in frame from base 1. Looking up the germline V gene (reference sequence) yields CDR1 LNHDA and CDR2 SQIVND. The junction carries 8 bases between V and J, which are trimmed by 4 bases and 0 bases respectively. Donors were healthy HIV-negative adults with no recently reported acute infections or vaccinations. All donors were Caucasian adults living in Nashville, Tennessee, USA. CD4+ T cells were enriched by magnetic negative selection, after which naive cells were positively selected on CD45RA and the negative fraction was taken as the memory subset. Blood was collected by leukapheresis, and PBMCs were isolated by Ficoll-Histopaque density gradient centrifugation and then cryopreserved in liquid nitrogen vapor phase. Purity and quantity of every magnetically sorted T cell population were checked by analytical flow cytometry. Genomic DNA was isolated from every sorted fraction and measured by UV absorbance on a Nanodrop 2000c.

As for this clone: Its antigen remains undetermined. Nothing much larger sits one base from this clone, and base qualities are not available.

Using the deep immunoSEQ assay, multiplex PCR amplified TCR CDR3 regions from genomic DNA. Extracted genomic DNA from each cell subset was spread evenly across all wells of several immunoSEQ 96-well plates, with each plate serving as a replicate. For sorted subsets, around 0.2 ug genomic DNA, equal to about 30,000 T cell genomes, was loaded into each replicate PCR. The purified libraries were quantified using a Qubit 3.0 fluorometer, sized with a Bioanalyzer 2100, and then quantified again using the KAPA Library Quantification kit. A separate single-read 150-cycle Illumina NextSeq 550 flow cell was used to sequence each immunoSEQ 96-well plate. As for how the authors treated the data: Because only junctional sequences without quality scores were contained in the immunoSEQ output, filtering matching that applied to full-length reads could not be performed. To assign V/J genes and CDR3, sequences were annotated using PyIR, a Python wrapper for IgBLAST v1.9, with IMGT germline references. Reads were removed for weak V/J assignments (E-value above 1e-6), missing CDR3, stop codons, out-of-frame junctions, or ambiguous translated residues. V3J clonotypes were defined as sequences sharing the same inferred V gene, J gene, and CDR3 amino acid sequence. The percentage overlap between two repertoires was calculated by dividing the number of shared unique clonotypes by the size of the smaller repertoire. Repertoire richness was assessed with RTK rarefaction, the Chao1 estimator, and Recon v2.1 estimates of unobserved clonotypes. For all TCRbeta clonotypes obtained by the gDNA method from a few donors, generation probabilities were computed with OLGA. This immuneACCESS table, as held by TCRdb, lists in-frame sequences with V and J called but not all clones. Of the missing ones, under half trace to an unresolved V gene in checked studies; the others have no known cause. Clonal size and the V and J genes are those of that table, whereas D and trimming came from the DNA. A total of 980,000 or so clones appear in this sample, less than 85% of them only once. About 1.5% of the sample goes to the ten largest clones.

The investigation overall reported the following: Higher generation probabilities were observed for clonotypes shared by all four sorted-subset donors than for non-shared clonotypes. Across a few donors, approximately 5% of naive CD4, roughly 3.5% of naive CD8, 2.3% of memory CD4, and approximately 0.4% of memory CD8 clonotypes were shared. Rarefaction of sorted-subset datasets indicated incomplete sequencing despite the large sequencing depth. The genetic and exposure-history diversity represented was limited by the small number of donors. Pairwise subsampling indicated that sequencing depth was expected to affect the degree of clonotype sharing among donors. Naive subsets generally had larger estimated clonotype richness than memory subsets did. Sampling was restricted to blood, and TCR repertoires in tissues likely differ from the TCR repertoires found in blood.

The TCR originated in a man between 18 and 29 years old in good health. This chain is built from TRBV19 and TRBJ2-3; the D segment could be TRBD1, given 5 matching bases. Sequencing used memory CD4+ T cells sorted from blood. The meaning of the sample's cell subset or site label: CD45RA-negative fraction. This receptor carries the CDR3 CASSRQTSTDTQYF. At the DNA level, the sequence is TGTGCCAGTAGTAGACAGACTAGCACAGATACGCAGTATTTT.